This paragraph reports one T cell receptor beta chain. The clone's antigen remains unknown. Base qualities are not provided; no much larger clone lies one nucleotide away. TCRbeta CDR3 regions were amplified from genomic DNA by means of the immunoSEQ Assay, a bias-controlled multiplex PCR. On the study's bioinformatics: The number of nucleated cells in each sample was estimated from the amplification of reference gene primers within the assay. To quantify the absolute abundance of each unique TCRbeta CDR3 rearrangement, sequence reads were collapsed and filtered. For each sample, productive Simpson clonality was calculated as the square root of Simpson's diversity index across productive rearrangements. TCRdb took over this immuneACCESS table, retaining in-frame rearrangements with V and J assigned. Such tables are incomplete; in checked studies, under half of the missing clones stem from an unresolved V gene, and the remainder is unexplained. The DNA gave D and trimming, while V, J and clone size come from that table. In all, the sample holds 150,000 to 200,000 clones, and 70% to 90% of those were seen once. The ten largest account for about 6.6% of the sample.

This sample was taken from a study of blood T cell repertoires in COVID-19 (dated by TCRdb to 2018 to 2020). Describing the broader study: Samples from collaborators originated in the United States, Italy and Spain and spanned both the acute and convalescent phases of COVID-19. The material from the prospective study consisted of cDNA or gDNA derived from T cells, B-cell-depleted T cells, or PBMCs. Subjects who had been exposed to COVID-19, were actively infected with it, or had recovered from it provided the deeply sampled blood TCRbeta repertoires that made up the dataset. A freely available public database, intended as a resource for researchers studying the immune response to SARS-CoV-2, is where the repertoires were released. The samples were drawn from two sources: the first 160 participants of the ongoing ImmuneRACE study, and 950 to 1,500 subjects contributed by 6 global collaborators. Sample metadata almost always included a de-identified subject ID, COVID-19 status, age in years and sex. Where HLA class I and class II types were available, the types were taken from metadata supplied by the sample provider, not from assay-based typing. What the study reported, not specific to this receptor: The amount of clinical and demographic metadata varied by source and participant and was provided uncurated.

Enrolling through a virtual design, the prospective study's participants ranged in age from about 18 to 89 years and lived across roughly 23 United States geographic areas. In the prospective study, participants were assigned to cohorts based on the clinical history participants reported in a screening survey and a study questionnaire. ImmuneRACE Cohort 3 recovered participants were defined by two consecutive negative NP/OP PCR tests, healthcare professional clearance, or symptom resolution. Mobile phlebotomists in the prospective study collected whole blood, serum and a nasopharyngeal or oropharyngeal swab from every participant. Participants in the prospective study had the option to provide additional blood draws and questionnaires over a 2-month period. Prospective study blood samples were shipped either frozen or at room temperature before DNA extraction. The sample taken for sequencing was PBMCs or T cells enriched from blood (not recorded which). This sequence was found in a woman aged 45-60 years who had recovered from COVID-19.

The bases are TGTGCCAGCAGCATTATCTCCGGGACAGGGGTAAGGAGGGTAGCTTTCTTT. The resulting protein is CASSIISGTGVRRVAFF. The chain links TRBV11-2 with TRBJ1-1, with 10 bases matching TRBD1. Trimming takes 5 bases off V and 10 bases off J; junction bases not matched to a gene: 19. From its cysteine to its phenylalanine, the CDR3 spans 17 amino acids. Of the read, only the CDR3 DNA is kept; its 51 bases are in frame from base 1. According to the germline V gene, CDR1 reads SGHAT and CDR2 reads FQNNGV.